The clone carrying this T cell receptor (beta chain) turned up a few times. Its cognate antigen is unknown. Researchers built TCR beta libraries using quantitative 5'-RACE with molecular barcodes. TCRdb itself ran the 5' RACE reads through MiXCR, one entry per CDR3 protein. The sample shows more than 300,000 distinct CDR3 sequences, less than 9.5% of them seen only once. CDR1 and CDR2 from the germline V gene are MDHEN and SYDVKM. V shed 5 bases and J shed 7 bases, with 15 bases lying between them. The CDR3 extends over 14 amino acids. This record belongs to a study of CD8 T cells in ankylosing spondylitis. General study findings and limits: Disease-associated clones were reportedly significantly overrepresented in matched ankylosing spondylitis synovial fluid. Ankylosing spondylitis blood seemed to carry a telltale TCR beta motif made of about 8 highly homologous variants.

The gene calls are TRBV28 and TRBJ1-5; a possible D gene is TRBD1 (6 bases). Sequenced sample: blood, either unsorted or a sorted T cell fraction (not recorded which). The TCR sequence derives from a male donor with ankylosing spondylitis. DNA of the CDR3: TGTGCCAGCAGTCGACAACAGGGTAGCCAGCCCCAGCATTTT. It is translated as CASSRQQGSQPQHF.